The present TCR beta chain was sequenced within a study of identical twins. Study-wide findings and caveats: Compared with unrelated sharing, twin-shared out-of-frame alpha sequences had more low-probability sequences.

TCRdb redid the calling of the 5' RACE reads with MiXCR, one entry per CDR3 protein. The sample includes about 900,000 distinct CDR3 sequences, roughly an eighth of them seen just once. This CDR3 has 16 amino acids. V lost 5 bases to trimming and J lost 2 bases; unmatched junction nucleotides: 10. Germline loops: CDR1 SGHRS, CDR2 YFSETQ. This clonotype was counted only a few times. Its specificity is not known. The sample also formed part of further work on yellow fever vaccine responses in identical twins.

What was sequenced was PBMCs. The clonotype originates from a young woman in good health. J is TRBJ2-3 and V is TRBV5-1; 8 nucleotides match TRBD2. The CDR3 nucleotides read TGCGCCAGCAGGAGTGGGTTAGCGGGGACCACAGATACGCAGTATTTT. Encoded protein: CASRSGLAGTTDTQYF.